The 17 T cell receptor beta chains reported below all come from one sample, sequenced in a study of T cell responses to AZD1222 COVID-19 vaccine. Only in-frame clones appear in the TCRdb table, and some are missing; sequencing was by immunoSEQ multiplex PCR. The table has 80,000 to 90,000 clones, approximately 90% seen once; the top ten hold approximately 5%. The sequencing here drew on peripheral blood, taken 28 days after the second AZD1222 dose. The source is an adult who received the AZD1222 COVID-19 vaccine.

This clone was seen once. The V gene is TRBV6-2 or TRBV6-3, the J gene TRBJ2-7; 8 nucleotides agree with TRBD1. Germline assignment: CDR1 MNHEY and CDR2 SVGEGT. V lost 5 bases to trimming and J lost 5 bases; unmatched junction nucleotides: 8. CDR3 length: 14 amino acids. The chain's CDR3 is CASSRETGANEQYF. DNA of the CDR3: TGTGCCAGCAGTCGCGAGACAGGGGCCAACGAGCAGTACTTC.

This chain connects TRBV19 to TRBJ1-2; possible D gene TRBD1, 6 bases. Germline CDR1 is LNHDA and CDR2 is SQIVND (reference sequence). CDR3 length equals 15 residues. V lost 2 bases and J 7 bases, leaving 17 bases between the germline ends. CDR3: CASSIYDRPSAGYTF. Here the CDR3 DNA reads TGTGCCAGTAGTATATATGACAGGCCCTCCGCTGGCTACACCTTC.

The rearrangement uses TRBV18 and TRBJ1-1; 8 bases align to TRBD1. This CDR3 region has 16 residues. Germline trimming cut 0 bases from V and 0 bases from J; bases unmatched to any gene: 3. Germline CDR1 is KGHSH and CDR2 is LQKENI. CDR3: CASSPPTGALNTEAFF. The CDR3 DNA sequence: TGTGCCAGCTCACCACCGACAGGGGCCTTGAACACTGAAGCTTTCTTT.

There are a few counts of this clone. The chain combines TRBV4-1 with TRBJ1-1, with D perhaps TRBD1 (5 bases). The CDR3 totals 16 residues. Germline-derived CDR1 and CDR2 are MGHRA and YSYEKL. V lost 1 base and J lost 2, with 14 bases in between. CDR3 residues: CASSQAHRMGNTEAFF. In DNA, the CDR3 is TGCGCCAGCAGCCAAGCCCACAGGATGGGAAACACTGAAGCTTTCTTT.

This chain joins TRBV6-5 and TRBJ1-6, with D possibly TRBD1 on 5 matching bases. Germline V gene sequence: CDR1 MNHEY, CDR2 SVGAGI. This CDR3 is built from 16 residues. V gave up 2 bases and J gave up 4 bases, with 12 bases separating them. CDR3 nucleotide sequence: TGTGCCAGCAGTTACGAGGGGAATCGATATAATTCACCCCTCCACTTT. Its translation is CASSYEGNRYNSPLHF.

This chain connects TRBV15 to TRBJ1-4; tentative D call: TRBD1 (6 bases). CDR3 length: 15 residues. V lost 5 bases and J lost 5, with 15 bases in between. In germline, CDR1 is LNHNV, CDR2 YYDKDF (reference sequence). The CDR3 DNA is TGTGCCACCAGCGGAGGAGGGGGGATAAATGAAAAACTGTTTTTT. Translation: CATSGGGGINEKLFF.

The chain couples TRBV28 to TRBJ1-2; perhaps TRBD1 as D (6 bases). The germline V gene encodes CDR1 MDHEN and CDR2 SYDVKM. The CDR3 consists of 15 residues. V lost 5 bases and J 4 bases, leaving 17 bases between the germline ends. In nucleotides, the CDR3 is TGTGCCAGCAGTACACGCCCAGGGGTCACCTATGGCTACACCTTC. This codes for CASSTRPGVTYGYTF.

The chain employs TRBV6-5 and TRBJ1-6, with D unresolved. Germline values: CDR1 MNHEY, CDR2 SVGAGI. CDR3 length equals 16 residues. V lost 2 bases to trimming and J lost 0 bases, with 8 bases between them. Here the CDR3 reads CASSYGQSSYNSPLHF. In DNA form, the CDR3 reads TGTGCCAGCAGTTACGGGCAGAGCTCCTATAATTCACCCCTCCACTTT.

The chain recombines TRBV5-4 with TRBJ1-4, with a possible D match to TRBD1 (6 bases). Trimming removed 0 bases from V and 2 bases from J, with 11 bases in between. The CDR3 has 16 residues. Germline lookup yields CDR1 SGHNT and CDR2 YYREEE (reference sequence). The DNA of the CDR3 is TGTGCCAGCAGCTTGGGGGCCGGGGGCACTAATGAAAAACTGTTTTTT. The encoded protein is CASSLGAGGTNEKLFF.

The V gene is TRBV7-6, the J gene TRBJ1-6; 7 positions match TRBD1. The V and J ends lost 1 base and 8 bases, in that order; junction bases with no gene match: 14. The CDR3 extends over 18 amino acids. From germline, CDR1 is SGHVS and CDR2 FNYEAQ. CDR3 amino acids: CASSLGGRFRGKYSPLHF. CDR3 nucleotides: TGTGCCAGCAGCTTAGGCGGACGATTCAGGGGGAAATATTCACCCCTCCACTTT.

The chain carries TRBV7-2 and TRBJ1-5; D unresolved. The length of the CDR3 is 12 residues. V was trimmed by 3 bases and J by 7 bases, leaving 7 bases between them. Germline loops: CDR1 SGHTA, CDR2 FQGNSA. Here the CDR3 reads CASSLERQPQHF. The CDR3 region has the DNA TGTGCCAGCAGCTTGGAGCGACAGCCCCAGCATTTT.

The V call is TRBV19, the J call TRBJ1-1, with unresolved D. CDR1 and CDR2 from the germline V gene are LNHDA and SQIVND (reference sequence). The CDR3 totals 14 residues. Trimming cost V 0 bases and J 0 bases, with 5 bases left between them. The CDR3 is CASSIEGMNTEAFF. DNA of the CDR3: TGTGCCAGTAGTATAGAGGGTATGAACACTGAAGCTTTCTTT.

The rearrangement joins TRBV6-1 to TRBJ1-6, with a possible D match to TRBD1 (6 bases). This CDR3 region has 16 residues. Germline lookup yields CDR1 MNHNS and CDR2 SASEGT. Trimming pared 1 base from V and 7 bases from J, leaving 14 bases between. CDR3: CASSEVGGRRNSPLHF. The DNA of the CDR3 is TGTGCCAGCAGTGAAGTGGGGGGCCGGCGGAATTCACCCCTCCACTTT.

This clone was counted once. CDR3 residues: CASSLDHRGYEKLFF. Here the CDR3 DNA reads TGTGCCAGCAGCTTAGATCACAGGGGTTATGAAAAACTGTTTTTT. The gene calls are TRBV11-2 and TRBJ1-4; TRBD1 aligns across 7 bases. This CDR3 spans 15 amino acids. The germline V gene encodes CDR1 SGHAT and CDR2 FQNNGV. With V trimmed by 0 bases and J by 6 bases, 4 bases remained unmatched.

The chain carries TRBV5-4 and TRBJ2-3, with D perhaps TRBD2 (6 bases). Trimming took off 4 bases at V and 0 bases at J, with 15 bases between the two ends. Germline-derived CDR1 and CDR2 are SGHNT and YYREEE (reference sequence). The CDR3 covers 16 residues. The CDR3 nucleotides read TGTGCCAGCAGCCCAGTAGGAGGGAGTAGCACAGATACGCAGTATTTT. Its translation is CASSPVGGSSTDTQYF.

This clone showed up just once. This chain uses TRBV9 with TRBJ2-3, with D perhaps matching TRBD2 (5 bases). Per germline, CDR1 SGDLS and CDR2 YYNGEE. This CDR3 region has 15 residues. Trimming left V 0 bases short and J 1 base short, with 9 bases between. For the CDR3, the DNA is TGTGCCAGCAGCGTAGACCTAGCCCGCACAGATACGCAGTATTTT. This translates into CASSVDLARTDTQYF.

The rearrangement links TRBV27 to TRBJ1-5, with D possibly TRBD1 on 5 matching bases. The V gene lost 2 bases and the J gene lost 1 base, with 6 bases spanning the gap. The length of the CDR3 is 14 residues. Germline CDR1 and CDR2: MNHEY and SMNVEV (reference sequence). In DNA form, the CDR3 reads TGTGCCAGCAGTTTAGAGGGGAGCAATCAGCCCCAGCATTTT. Translating gives CASSLEGSNQPQHF.